These T cell receptor beta chains were read from a single sample in a study of blood T cells in healthy people across ages. TCRdb re-derived calls from the 5' RACE reads in MiXCR, one entry per CDR3 protein. Seen here are 750,000 to 950,000 distinct CDR3 sequences, about 27% observed once, and the top ten hold roughly a tenth. Separately, the same data were catalogued under a study of T cells of mothers and their children.

Source material: blood. These receptors all stem from a woman aged 40 to 50 in good health. CDR3s include the opening cysteine and the closing phenylalanine or tryptophan. A D gene is named only where the DNA matches it firmly. Size is stated for part of the rows, as once, few or many counts, or as a class when the clone is expanded.

D gene: TRBD1; J gene: TRBJ2-7; V gene: TRBV2; clone size: .; CDR3 DNA: TGTGCCAGCAGGGAGCCAGGGGGCTACGAGCAGTACTTC; CDR3 protein: CASREPGGYEQYF
D gene: .; J gene: TRBJ2-1; V gene: TRBV12-3/TRBV12-4; clone size: .; CDR3 DNA: TGTGCCAGCAGTCTCGGAGGGCTCCATGAGCAGTTCTTC; CDR3 protein: CASSLGGLHEQFF
D gene: TRBD2; J gene: TRBJ2-5; V gene: TRBV28; clone size: many; CDR3 DNA: TGTGCCAGCCACCCCGGGGGGGGCGCGGTTCTCCAAGAGACCCAGTACTTC; CDR3 protein: CASHPGGGAVLQETQYF
D gene: TRBD1; J gene: TRBJ2-2; V gene: TRBV11-1; clone size: .; CDR3 DNA: TGTGCCAGCAGCGTTGACAGGGTCAACACCGGGGAGCTGTTTTTT; CDR3 protein: CASSVDRVNTGELFF
D gene: .; J gene: TRBJ1-5; V gene: TRBV5-5; clone size: .; CDR3 DNA: TGTGCCAGCAGCTTGAATCGACGTAGCAATCAGCCCCAGCATTTT; CDR3 protein: CASSLNRRSNQPQHF
D gene: .; J gene: TRBJ2-7; V gene: TRBV7-2; clone size: once; CDR3 DNA: TGTGCCAGCAGCCCCAATCGGGGGTTTGGCGAGCAGTACTTC; CDR3 protein: CASSPNRGFGEQYF
D gene: TRBD2; J gene: TRBJ2-3; V gene: TRBV5-1; clone size: few; CDR3 DNA: TGCGCCAGCAGGGCGGGGGATCAAGATACGCAGTATTTT; CDR3 protein: CASRAGDQDTQYF
D gene: .; J gene: TRBJ1-2; V gene: TRBV6-5; clone size: .; CDR3 DNA: TGTGCCAGCAGCCCGGGGGGGCGTTATGGCTACACCTTC; CDR3 protein: CASSPGGRYGYTF
D gene: .; J gene: TRBJ2-4; V gene: TRBV6-2/TRBV6-3; clone size: many; CDR3 DNA: TGTGCCAGCAGTTACTCTGGCGGTCTAGCCAAAAACATTCAGTACTTC; CDR3 protein: CASSYSGGLAKNIQYF
D gene: .; J gene: TRBJ1-1; V gene: TRBV20-1; clone size: few; CDR3 DNA: TGCAGTGCTCCCTCCGGGACAGAAGCTTTCTTT; CDR3 protein: CSAPSGTEAFF
D gene: TRBD1; J gene: TRBJ1-2; V gene: TRBV28; clone size: .; CDR3 DNA: TGTGCCATCCTCCCCTTTCAGGGGGCCTCGGGCTACACCTTC; CDR3 protein: CAILPFQGASGYTF
D gene: .; J gene: TRBJ2-2; V gene: TRBV29-1; clone size: .; CDR3 DNA: TGCTCAATGCAAGTCGGAGACACCGGGGAGCGGTTTTTT; CDR3 protein: CSMQVGDTGERFF
D gene: TRBD2; J gene: TRBJ2-3; V gene: TRBV27; clone size: .; CDR3 DNA: TGTGCCAGCAGCCTGGTGGCTAGCGGGGGGGCTGGCACAGATACGCAGTATTTT; CDR3 protein: CASSLVASGGAGTDTQYF
D gene: .; J gene: TRBJ2-3; V gene: TRBV29-1; clone size: many; CDR3 DNA: TGCAGCGTTGACAGGGGCCTGGAGGATACGCAGTATTTT; CDR3 protein: CSVDRGLEDTQYF
D gene: .; J gene: TRBJ2-5; V gene: TRBV4-1; clone size: many; CDR3 DNA: TGCGCCAGCAGCCAGGCCGACTCGCGGGACCAAGAGACCCAGTACTTC; CDR3 protein: CASSQADSRDQETQYF
D gene: TRBD1; J gene: TRBJ2-7; V gene: TRBV12-3/TRBV12-4; clone size: many; CDR3 DNA: TGTGCCAGCAGGGGGACAGTAGTAGGCGAGCAGTACTTC; CDR3 protein: CASRGTVVGEQYF
D gene: .; J gene: TRBJ2-5; V gene: TRBV30; clone size: .; CDR3 DNA: TGTGCCTGGAGGAGTGGGGGGGGCAATGAGCAGTACTTC; CDR3 protein: CAWRSGGGNEQYF
D gene: .; J gene: TRBJ2-1; V gene: TRBV4-1; clone size: many; CDR3 DNA: TGCGCCAGCAGCCAAGGTTTAGGGGAGCAGAATGAGCAGTTCTTC; CDR3 protein: CASSQGLGEQNEQFF
D gene: .; J gene: TRBJ1-1; V gene: TRBV6-4; clone size: .; CDR3 DNA: TGTGCCAGCAGTAACCTCCCGGGCACTGAAGCTTTCTTT; CDR3 protein: CASSNLPGTEAFF
D gene: TRBD1; J gene: TRBJ1-1; V gene: TRBV30; clone size: .; CDR3 DNA: TGTGCCTGGAGTTCGACAGGGGCCGAAGCTTTCTTT; CDR3 protein: CAWSSTGAEAFF
D gene: TRBD2; J gene: TRBJ2-5; V gene: TRBV5-5; clone size: many; CDR3 DNA: TGTGCCAGCAGCTTGGGGGGGCCGGGACTAGCGGAGACCCAGTACTTC; CDR3 protein: CASSLGGPGLAETQYF
D gene: .; J gene: TRBJ1-2; V gene: TRBV3-1; clone size: .; CDR3 DNA: TGTGCCAGCAGCGCCCGATACACTAACCATGGCTACACCTTC; CDR3 protein: CASSARYTNHGYTF
D gene: .; J gene: TRBJ1-2; V gene: TRBV7-9; clone size: few; CDR3 DNA: TGTGCCAGCAGAGCCCCAGGAGGTGGGACCTATGGCTACACCTTC; CDR3 protein: CASRAPGGGTYGYTF
D gene: TRBD1; J gene: TRBJ1-2; V gene: TRBV12-3/TRBV12-4; clone size: many; CDR3 DNA: TGTGCCAGCAGCCCACAGGGGTACTATGGCTACACCTTC; CDR3 protein: CASSPQGYYGYTF
D gene: .; J gene: TRBJ1-1; V gene: TRBV7-2; clone size: .; CDR3 DNA: TGTGCCAGCAGAAACAGCGGGGGCACTGAAGCTTTCTTT; CDR3 protein: CASRNSGGTEAFF
D gene: .; J gene: TRBJ2-3; V gene: TRBV30; clone size: few; CDR3 DNA: TGTGCCTGGTCGTCTAGTCCAAATACGCAGTATTTT; CDR3 protein: CAWSSSPNTQYF
D gene: .; J gene: TRBJ2-7; V gene: TRBV11-1; clone size: once; CDR3 DNA: TGTGCCAGCAGTCCCTTTCTTACGGGGCGGGTCGATGAGCAGTACTTC; CDR3 protein: CASSPFLTGRVDEQYF
D gene: TRBD1; J gene: TRBJ2-1; V gene: TRBV7-2; clone size: .; CDR3 DNA: TGTGCCAGCAGCCGTGGGACAGGGCGCTACAATGAGCAGTTCTTC; CDR3 protein: CASSRGTGRYNEQFF
D gene: .; J gene: TRBJ1-4; V gene: TRBV28; clone size: .; CDR3 DNA: TGTGCCAGCAGCTCCCTCGGAGAGGGAGGTGAAAAACTGTTTTTT; CDR3 protein: CASSSLGEGGEKLFF
D gene: TRBD1; J gene: TRBJ2-7; V gene: TRBV20-1; clone size: few; CDR3 DNA: TGCAGTGCTCCCCTCCGGGACAGGGTGTACGAGCAGTACTTC; CDR3 protein: CSAPLRDRVYEQYF
D gene: .; J gene: TRBJ1-3; V gene: TRBV4-3; clone size: .; CDR3 DNA: TGCGCCAGCAGCCAAGATAAGGGGTCGGACACCATATATTTT; CDR3 protein: CASSQDKGSDTIYF
D gene: .; J gene: TRBJ2-5; V gene: TRBV5-1; clone size: few; CDR3 DNA: TGCGCCAGCAGCTTGCAAGTGGCAAGGGAACGAGGCACAGATACGCTGTACTTC; CDR3 protein: CASSLQVARERGTDTLYF
D gene: TRBD1; J gene: TRBJ2-3; V gene: TRBV27; clone size: .; CDR3 DNA: TGTGCCAGCAGTTTATTGGGACAGGGGGACCCAGATACGCAGTATTTT; CDR3 protein: CASSLLGQGDPDTQYF
D gene: .; J gene: TRBJ2-4; V gene: TRBV6-1; clone size: .; CDR3 DNA: TGTGCCAGCAGTGAAGCGATATTCGGAGGCAAAAACATTCAGTACTTC; CDR3 protein: CASSEAIFGGKNIQYF
D gene: .; J gene: TRBJ1-6; V gene: TRBV25-1; clone size: .; CDR3 DNA: TGTGCCAGCAGTGACCGTTTCGGCGGGTCACCCCTCCACTTT; CDR3 protein: CASSDRFGGSPLHF
D gene: .; J gene: TRBJ1-3; V gene: TRBV7-8; clone size: .; CDR3 DNA: TGTGCCAGCAGCTTAGCCCCGGCAGGGACCGTGGGTGTCACCATATATTTT; CDR3 protein: CASSLAPAGTVGVTIYF
D gene: .; J gene: TRBJ1-1; V gene: TRBV20-1; clone size: once; CDR3 DNA: TGCAGTGCTCGGGAGGGGGGCGCATTGGGTGGAGCTTTCTTT; CDR3 protein: CSAREGGALGGAFF
D gene: TRBD1; J gene: TRBJ2-1; V gene: TRBV19; clone size: .; CDR3 DNA: TGTGCCAGTAGCCTATCCGGGACAGCCTACGAGCAGTTCTTC; CDR3 protein: CASSLSGTAYEQFF
D gene: .; J gene: TRBJ2-6; V gene: TRBV4-3; clone size: .; CDR3 DNA: TGCGCCAGCAGCCAAGAACGACGCTCTGGGGCCAACGTCCTGACTTTC; CDR3 protein: CASSQERRSGANVLTF
D gene: TRBD2; J gene: TRBJ2-1; V gene: TRBV18; clone size: .; CDR3 DNA: TGTGCCAGCTCACCAGGACTAGCGGGGGAGAATGAGCAGTTCTTC; CDR3 protein: CASSPGLAGENEQFF
D gene: .; J gene: TRBJ1-5; V gene: TRBV7-2; clone size: few; CDR3 DNA: TGTGCCAGCAGCCTACCCGGGAGTAATCAGCCCCAGCATTTT; CDR3 protein: CASSLPGSNQPQHF
D gene: .; J gene: TRBJ2-7; V gene: TRBV5-1; clone size: .; CDR3 DNA: TGCGCCAGCAGCTTGGCTCAGGACTACGAGCAGTACTTC; CDR3 protein: CASSLAQDYEQYF
D gene: TRBD2; J gene: TRBJ2-1; V gene: TRBV3-1; clone size: .; CDR3 DNA: TGTGCCAGCAGCCAAGAGGGACTAGCGGATTTCTACAATGAGCAGTTCTTC; CDR3 protein: CASSQEGLADFYNEQFF
D gene: TRBD1; J gene: TRBJ2-7; V gene: TRBV12-3/TRBV12-4; clone size: many; CDR3 DNA: TGTGCCAGCGGCGACAGGGGGGTAGTGAACGAGCAGTACTTC; CDR3 protein: CASGDRGVVNEQYF
D gene: .; J gene: TRBJ2-7; V gene: TRBV29-1; clone size: few; CDR3 DNA: TGCAGCGTTACTACGAGCAGGGCCGAGCAGTACTTC; CDR3 protein: CSVTTSRAEQYF
D gene: .; J gene: TRBJ2-5; V gene: TRBV18; clone size: .; CDR3 DNA: TGTGCCAGCTCACTTAGGAATGCAGGCCAAGAGACCCAGTACTTC; CDR3 protein: CASSLRNAGQETQYF
D gene: .; J gene: TRBJ1-2; V gene: TRBV12-3/TRBV12-4; clone size: .; CDR3 DNA: TGTGCCAGCAGTTTAAGTCCCTCCTATGGCTACACCTTC; CDR3 protein: CASSLSPSYGYTF
D gene: .; J gene: TRBJ1-1; V gene: TRBV10-3; clone size: once; CDR3 DNA: TGTGCCATCAGCCACCCCCCAGAGGCTGAAGCTTTCTTT; CDR3 protein: CAISHPPEAEAFF
D gene: .; J gene: TRBJ1-2; V gene: TRBV7-2; clone size: many; CDR3 DNA: TGTGCCAGCAGCTTAGGGCAGGGGTACAACTATGGCTACACCTTC; CDR3 protein: CASSLGQGYNYGYTF
D gene: .; J gene: TRBJ2-6; V gene: TRBV12-3/TRBV12-4; clone size: few; CDR3 DNA: TGTGCCAGCAGTTTAGATTTCCCGGCAGGGGCCAACGTCCTGACTTTC; CDR3 protein: CASSLDFPAGANVLTF
D gene: .; J gene: TRBJ1-4; V gene: TRBV10-3; clone size: many; CDR3 DNA: TGTGCCATCAGGCCAGGTTTCAATGAAAAACTGTTTTTT; CDR3 protein: CAIRPGFNEKLFF